This passage covers 16 T cell receptor beta chains from one sample sequenced in a study of T cells in Graves' hyperthyroidism and ophthalmopathy. RNA transcripts yielded amplified TCR beta CDR3 regions. HTBI primers were employed in a first-round RT-PCR of the TCR CDR3. TCRdb redid the calling of the multiplex PCR reads with MiXCR, one entry per CDR3 protein. The sample contains about 720,000 distinct CDR3 sequences, about 16% of which appear only once. The specimen was blood. These TCRs come from a man between 18 and 29 years old with Graves' hyperthyroidism.

This clonotype was observed many times. The V and J genes are TRBV6-1 and TRBJ2-3, with TRBD2 matching 7 bases. Germline loops: CDR1 MNHNS, CDR2 SASEGT. The CDR3 loop spans 15 amino acids. After removal of 0 bases from V and 5 bases from J, the junction contained 5 bases not matched to a gene. The CDR3 loop reads CASSEAGTILDTQYF. CDR3 DNA: TGTGCCAGCAGTGAAGCGGGGACTATTCTAGATACGCAGTATTTT.

This clonotype occurred many times. The CDR3 region has the DNA TGTGCCAGCATAGGGTGGGGGAACACTGAAGCTTTCTTT. Translating it yields CASIGWGNTEAFF. J is TRBJ1-1 and V is TRBV2; D remains unclear. The V end lost 7 bases, the J end lost 1 base, and 10 bases lay between the germline ends. The CDR3 is made up of 13 amino acids. Germline values: CDR1 SNHLY, CDR2 FYNNEI. Supplemented by reference TRBV2 and TRBJ1-1, the full variable domain reads EPEVTQTPSHQVTQMGQEVILRCVPISNHLYFYWYRQILGQKVEFLVSFYNNEISEKSEIFDDQFSVERPDGSNFTLKIRSTKLEDSAMYFCASIGWGNTEAFFGQGTRLTVV.

The sample holds many counts of this clonotype. The chain joins TRBV30 to TRBJ1-1; no reliable D call. Germline V lookup: CDR1 GTSNPN, CDR2 SVGIG (reference sequence). Trimming took off 0 bases at V and 3 bases at J, with 8 bases between the two ends. The CDR3 spans 13 residues. The CDR3 nucleotides are TGTGCCTGGAGTGTACGAGGCCACACTGAAGCTTTCTTT. Translated, it gives CAWSVRGHTEAFF.

There are many counts of this clonotype. The chain joins TRBV28 to TRBJ2-7, with 11 bases lining up with TRBD2. With 5 bases clipped from V and 4 bases from J, the junction kept 4 bases outside the gene matches. CDR3 length: 14 residues. Germline CDR1 is MDHEN and CDR2 is SYDVKM. The CDR3 region has the DNA TGTGCCAGCAGTAAGACTAGCGGGACGTACGAGCAGTACTTC. Its protein product is CASSKTSGTYEQYF.

The rearrangement links TRBV28 to TRBJ1-2; D possibly corresponds to TRBD1 (6 bases). Between the trimmed V and J ends, which lost 5 bases and 7 bases, there was a span of 17 bases. Germline CDR1 and CDR2: MDHEN and SYDVKM. The CDR3 consists of 14 residues. In DNA, the CDR3 is TGTGCCAGCAGTGTGGTGAGAGGGGGTCTTGGCTACACCTTC. Translated, it gives CASSVVRGGLGYTF.

This clonotype was counted many times. The chain uses TRBV9 and TRBJ1-5; D gene unclear. The germline V gene has CDR1 SGDLS and CDR2 YYNGEE. Trimming removed 5 bases from V and 1 base from J, with 7 bases in between. This CDR3 has 13 amino acids. CDR3 in amino acids: CASSEGSNQPQHF. DNA of the CDR3: TGTGCCAGCAGTGAAGGGAGCAATCAGCCCCAGCATTTT.

This clonotype was counted between two and nine times. The gene calls are TRBV15 and TRBJ1-5; no definite D call. The CDR3 has 13 residues. Germline CDR1 and CDR2: LNHNV and YYDKDF (reference sequence). V lost 5 bases to trimming and J lost 2 bases, with 7 bases between them. For the CDR3, the DNA is TGTGCCACCAGCCAGGTTCGCAATCAGCCCCAGCATTTT. Translated, it gives CATSQVRNQPQHF.

A few counts support this clonotype. V usage is TRBV27 and J usage is TRBJ2-5; weak D call: TRBD2 (6 bases). Germline values: CDR1 MNHEY, CDR2 SMNVEV (reference sequence). This CDR3 is 15 amino acids long. Trimming cost V 4 bases and J 2 bases, with 14 bases left between them. CDR3 DNA sequence: TGTGCCAGCAGTTCTCTCCGGGACTCGCAAGAGACCCAGTACTTC. As protein: CASSSLRDSQETQYF.

Concerning this clonotype: This sequence may be a read error, since a much larger clone differs from it by one base. In this CDR3 the conserved last residue, phenylalanine or tryptophan, is missing, so a read error is likely. This chain uses TRBV28 with TRBJ2-5, with D unresolved. The germline gives CDR1 MDHEN, CDR2 SYDVKM. Trimming shortened V by 6 bases and J by 1 base, and 15 bases separated the two germline ends. The CDR3 contains 15 residues. CDR3 protein: CASRQVANFQETQYL. DNA of the CDR3: TGTGCCAGCAGACAAGTGGCGAACTTCCAAGAGACCCAGTACCTC.

This clonotype came up many times. The CDR3 region has the DNA TGTGCCAGCAGTTTATCGGAGAGCACGTCTGCGGGGGCCAACGTCCTGACTTTC. Residues: CASSLSESTSAGANVLTF. This rearrangement joins TRBV27 to TRBJ2-6; unclear D gene. CDR3 size: 18 residues. The germline CDR1 and CDR2 sequences are MNHEY and SMNVEV (reference sequence). Trimming pared 0 bases from V and 4 bases from J, leaving 16 bases between.

This clonotype was recorded a few times. J is TRBJ2-1 and V is TRBV10-2; D remains unclear. CDR3 length: 12 amino acids. The germline gives CDR1 WSHSY, CDR2 SAAADI. Trimming stripped 7 bases from V and 6 bases from J, with 10 bases between. CDR3 amino acids: CASMRVRNEQFF. CDR3 DNA: TGCGCCAGCATGAGAGTTCGCAATGAGCAGTTCTTC.

The rearrangement joins TRBV7-6 to TRBJ2-7, with D perhaps assigned TRBD1 or TRBD2 (6 bases each). CDR1 and CDR2 (germline): SGHVS, FNYEAQ. The CDR3 is made up of 13 amino acids. The V end was cut by 3 bases, the J end by 5 bases, with 11 bases between. The CDR3 here is CASSFPGADEQYF. The DNA of the CDR3 is TGTGCCAGCAGCTTTCCGGGGGCAGACGAGCAGTACTTC. The full variable domain, rest sourced from reference TRBV7-6 and TRBJ2-7, is GAGVSQSPRYKVTKRGQDVALRCDPISGHVSLYWYRQALGQGPEFLTYFNYEAQQDKSGLPNDRFSAERPEGSISTLTIQRTEQRDSAMYRCASSFPGADEQYFGPGTRLTVT.

This clonotype was seen ten or more times. This chain uses TRBV18 with TRBJ2-1; TRBD1 agrees at 7 bases. Germline-derived CDR1 and CDR2 are KGHSH and LQKENI. CDR3 length: 15 amino acids. V was clipped by 2 bases and J by 7 bases; unmatched bases: 8. The CDR3 DNA reads as TGTGCCAGCTCACCAGGGACAGCCTCGACAAATGAGCAGTTCTTC. Protein product: CASSPGTASTNEQFF.

This clonotype was seen many times. The V and J genes are TRBV28 and TRBJ1-2; D is unresolved. The CDR3 covers 11 residues. V was clipped by 7 bases and J by 4 bases, with 7 bases between them. Germline V gene lookup returns CDR1 MDHEN and CDR2 SYDVKM. The CDR3: CASKGSYGYTF. CDR3 coding DNA: TGTGCCAGCAAGGGTAGCTATGGCTACACCTTC.

As to this clonotype: With a much larger clone just one base away, this may be a read error. The CDR3 is CASSLPSDTGHGYTF. CDR3 nucleotides: TGTGCCAGCAGTCTTCCCTCGGACACGGGCCATGGCTACACCTTC. The V call is TRBV28, the J call TRBJ1-2; the D gene is possibly TRBD1 (5 bases). Germline V gives CDR1 MDHEN, CDR2 SYDVKM. V lost 5 bases, J lost 6 bases, and 19 bases lay in between. This CDR3 comprises 15 residues.

V and J are TRBV18 and TRBJ1-1; D is uncertain. Between the trimmed V and J ends, which lost 5 bases and 4 bases, there was a span of 8 bases. Germline CDR1 KGHSH, CDR2 LQKENI. This CDR3 is 12 amino acids long. In DNA form, the CDR3 reads TGTGCCAGCTCAATGTCCCGCACTGAAGCTTTCTTT. It yields the protein CASSMSRTEAFF.